This is a list of T cell receptor beta chains from one sample in a study of cytomegalovirus exposure and HLA in healthy donors. Some clones are missing from TCRdb's copy, which holds only in-frame ones; the method was immunoSEQ multiplex PCR. This table lists 100,000 to 150,000 clones. The specimen was PBMCs. The origin of the receptors is a man aged 30 to 45 in good health and CMV-seronegative. The CDR3 runs from the conserved cysteine through the conserved F or W.

J	V	CDR3
TRBJ2-5	TRBV28	CASSEGGQGGETQYF
TRBJ2-1	TRBV21-1	CAIDRDQEQFF
TRBJ1-3	TRBV7-8	CASSTSPWGSSGNTIYF
TRBJ1-4	TRBV7-3	CAIYLLFF
TRBJ2-1	TRBV5-1	CASSSSGRAVDEQFF
TRBJ1-1	TRBV15	CATSRVSNTEAFF
TRBJ2-1	TRBV27	CASTAGQGYNEQFF
TRBJ2-5	TRBV7-6	CASTPQAGEETQYF
TRBJ1-2	TRBV5-4	CASSLVSGDGYTF
TRBJ2-5	TRBV15	CATSGSKSTGEETQYF
TRBJ2-5	TRBV4-1	CASSPLGQGFETQYF
TRBJ1-5	TRBV5-1	CASSATGVPNQPQHF
TRBJ1-4	TRBV6-5	CASRPDREANEKLFF